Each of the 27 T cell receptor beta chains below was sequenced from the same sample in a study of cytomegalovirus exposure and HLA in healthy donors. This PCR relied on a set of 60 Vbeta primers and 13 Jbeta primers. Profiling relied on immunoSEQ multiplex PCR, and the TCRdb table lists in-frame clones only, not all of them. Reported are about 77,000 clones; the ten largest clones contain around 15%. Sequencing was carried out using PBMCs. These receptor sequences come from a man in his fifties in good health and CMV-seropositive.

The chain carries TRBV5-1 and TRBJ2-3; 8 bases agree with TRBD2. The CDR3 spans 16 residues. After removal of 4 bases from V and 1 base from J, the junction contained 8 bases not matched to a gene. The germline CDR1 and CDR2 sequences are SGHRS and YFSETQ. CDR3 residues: CASSHGAGAGTDTQYF. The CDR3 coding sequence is TGCGCCAGCAGCCACGGAGCGGGAGCCGGCACAGATACGCAGTATTTT.

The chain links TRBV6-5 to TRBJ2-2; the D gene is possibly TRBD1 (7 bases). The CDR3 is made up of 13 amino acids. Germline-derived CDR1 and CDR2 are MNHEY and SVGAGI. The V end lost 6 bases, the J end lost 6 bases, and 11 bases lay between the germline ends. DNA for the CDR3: TGTGCCAGCAGGCGGGACAGAGCCGGGGAGCTGTTTTTT. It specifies CASRRDRAGELFF.

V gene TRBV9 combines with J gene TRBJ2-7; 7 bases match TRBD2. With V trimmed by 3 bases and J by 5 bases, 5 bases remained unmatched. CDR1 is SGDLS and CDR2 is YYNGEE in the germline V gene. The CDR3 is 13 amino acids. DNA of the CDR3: TGTGCCAGCAGCGGAACGACTAGCCACGAGCAGTACTTC. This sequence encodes CASSGTTSHEQYF.

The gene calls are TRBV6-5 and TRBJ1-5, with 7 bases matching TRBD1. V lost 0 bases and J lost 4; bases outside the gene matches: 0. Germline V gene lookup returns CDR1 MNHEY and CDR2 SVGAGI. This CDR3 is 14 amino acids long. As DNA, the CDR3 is TGTGCCAGCAGTTACTCGGGACAGAATCAGCCCCAGCATTTT. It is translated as CASSYSGQNQPQHF.

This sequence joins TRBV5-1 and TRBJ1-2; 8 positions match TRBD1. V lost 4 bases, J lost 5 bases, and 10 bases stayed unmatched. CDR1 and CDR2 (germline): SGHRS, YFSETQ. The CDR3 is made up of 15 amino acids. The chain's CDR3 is CASSGTGQKGYGYTF. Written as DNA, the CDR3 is TGCGCCAGCAGCGGGACAGGACAGAAAGGGTATGGCTACACCTTC.

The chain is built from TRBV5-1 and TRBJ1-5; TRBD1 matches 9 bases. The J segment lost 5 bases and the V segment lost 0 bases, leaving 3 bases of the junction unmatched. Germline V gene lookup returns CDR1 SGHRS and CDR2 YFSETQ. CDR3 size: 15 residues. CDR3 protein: CASSLGDRVDQPQHF. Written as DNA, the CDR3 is TGCGCCAGCAGCTTGGGGGACAGGGTAGATCAGCCCCAGCATTTT. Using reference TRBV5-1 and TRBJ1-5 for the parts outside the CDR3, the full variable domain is KAGVTQTPRYLIKTRGQQVTLSCSPISGHRSVSWYQQTPGQGLQFLFEYFSETQRNKGNFPGRFSGRQFSNSRSEMNVSTLELGDSALYLCASSLGDRVDQPQHFGDGTRLSIL.

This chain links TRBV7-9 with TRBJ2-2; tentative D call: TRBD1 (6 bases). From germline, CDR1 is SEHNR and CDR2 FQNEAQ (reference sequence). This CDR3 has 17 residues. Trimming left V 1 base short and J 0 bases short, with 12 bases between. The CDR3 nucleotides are TGTGCCAGCAGCTTAGGAGTTGCAGGGGCGAACACCGGGGAGCTGTTTTTT. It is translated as CASSLGVAGANTGELFF.

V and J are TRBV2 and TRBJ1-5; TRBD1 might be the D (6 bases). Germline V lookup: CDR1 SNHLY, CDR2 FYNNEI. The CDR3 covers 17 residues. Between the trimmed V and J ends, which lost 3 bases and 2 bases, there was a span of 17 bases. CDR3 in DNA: TGTGCCAGCAGTGACCCGTTCCAGGGGATAGGCAATCAGCCCCAGCATTTT. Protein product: CASSDPFQGIGNQPQHF.

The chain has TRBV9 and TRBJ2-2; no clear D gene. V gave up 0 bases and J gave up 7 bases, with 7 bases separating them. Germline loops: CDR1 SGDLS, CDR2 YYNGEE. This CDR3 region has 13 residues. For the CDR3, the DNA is TGTGCCAGCAGCGTAGTTGAGTACGGGGAGCTGTTTTTT. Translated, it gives CASSVVEYGELFF.

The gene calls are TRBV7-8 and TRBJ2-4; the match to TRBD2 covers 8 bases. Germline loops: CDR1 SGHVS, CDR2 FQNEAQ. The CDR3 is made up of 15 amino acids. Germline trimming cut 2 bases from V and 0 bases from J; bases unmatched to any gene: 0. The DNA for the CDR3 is TGTGCCAGCAGCTTACTAGCGGGAGCCAAAAACATTCAGTACTTC. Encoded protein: CASSLLAGAKNIQYF.

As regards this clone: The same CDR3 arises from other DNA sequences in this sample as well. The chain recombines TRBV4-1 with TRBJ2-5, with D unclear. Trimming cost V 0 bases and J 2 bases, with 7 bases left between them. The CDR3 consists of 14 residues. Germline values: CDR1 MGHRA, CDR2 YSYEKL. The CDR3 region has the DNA TGCGCCAGCAGCCAAGATCCCAGACAAGAGACCCAGTACTTC. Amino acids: CASSQDPRQETQYF.

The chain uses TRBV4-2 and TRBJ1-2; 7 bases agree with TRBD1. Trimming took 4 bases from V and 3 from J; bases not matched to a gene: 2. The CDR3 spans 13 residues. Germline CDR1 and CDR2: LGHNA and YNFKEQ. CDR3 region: CASSPRGDYGYTF. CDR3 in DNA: TGTGCCAGCAGCCCCAGGGGGGACTATGGCTACACCTTC.

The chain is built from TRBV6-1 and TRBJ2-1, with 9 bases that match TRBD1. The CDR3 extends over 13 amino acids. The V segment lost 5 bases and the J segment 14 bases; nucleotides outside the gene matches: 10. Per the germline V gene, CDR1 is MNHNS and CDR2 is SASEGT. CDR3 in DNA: TGTGCCAGCAGTCCTCCCGGGACAGGGATCGAGTTCTTC. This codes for CASSPPGTGIEFF.

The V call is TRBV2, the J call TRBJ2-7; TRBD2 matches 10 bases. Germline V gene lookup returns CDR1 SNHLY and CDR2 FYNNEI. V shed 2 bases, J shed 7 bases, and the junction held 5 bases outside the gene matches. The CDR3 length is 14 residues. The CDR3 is CASSESSGRKEQYF. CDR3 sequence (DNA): TGTGCCAGCAGTGAAAGTAGCGGGAGGAAAGAGCAGTACTTC.

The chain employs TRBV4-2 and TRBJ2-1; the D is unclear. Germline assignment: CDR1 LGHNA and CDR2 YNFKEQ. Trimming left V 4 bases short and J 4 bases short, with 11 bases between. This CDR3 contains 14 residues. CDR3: CASSPYPGYNEQFF. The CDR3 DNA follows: TGTGCCAGCAGCCCCTACCCAGGATACAATGAGCAGTTCTTC.

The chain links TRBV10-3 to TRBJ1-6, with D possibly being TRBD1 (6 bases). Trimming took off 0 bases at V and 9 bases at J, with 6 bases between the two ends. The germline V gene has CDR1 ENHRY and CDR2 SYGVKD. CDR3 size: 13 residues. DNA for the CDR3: TGTGCCATCAGTGAGTCGGGGGCTTCACCCCTCCACTTT. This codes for CAISESGASPLHF.

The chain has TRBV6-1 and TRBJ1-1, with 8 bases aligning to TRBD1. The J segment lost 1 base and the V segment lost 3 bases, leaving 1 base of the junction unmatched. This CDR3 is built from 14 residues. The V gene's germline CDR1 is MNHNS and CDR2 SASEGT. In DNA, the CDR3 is TGTGCCAGCAGTGAGACAGGGGAGAACACTGAAGCTTTCTTT. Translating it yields CASSETGENTEAFF.

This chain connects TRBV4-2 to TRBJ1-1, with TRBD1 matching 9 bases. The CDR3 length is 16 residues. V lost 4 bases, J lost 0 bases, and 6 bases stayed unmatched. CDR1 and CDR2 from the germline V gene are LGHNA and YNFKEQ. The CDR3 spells CASSPEGTGMNTEAFF. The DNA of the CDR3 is TGTGCCAGCAGCCCAGAAGGGACAGGGATGAACACTGAAGCTTTCTTT.

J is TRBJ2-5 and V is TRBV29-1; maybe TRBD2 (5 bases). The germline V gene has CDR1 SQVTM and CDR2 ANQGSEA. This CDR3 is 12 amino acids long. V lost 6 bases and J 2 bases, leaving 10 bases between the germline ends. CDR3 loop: CSVERFQETQYF. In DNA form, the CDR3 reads TGCAGCGTAGAGCGGTTTCAAGAGACCCAGTACTTC.

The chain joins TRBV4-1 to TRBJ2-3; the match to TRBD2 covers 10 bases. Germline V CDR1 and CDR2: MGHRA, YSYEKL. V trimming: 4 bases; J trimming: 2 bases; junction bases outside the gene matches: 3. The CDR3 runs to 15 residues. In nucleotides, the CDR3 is TGCGCCAGCAGCCCGACTAGCGGGTTCACAGATACGCAGTATTTT. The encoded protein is CASSPTSGFTDTQYF.

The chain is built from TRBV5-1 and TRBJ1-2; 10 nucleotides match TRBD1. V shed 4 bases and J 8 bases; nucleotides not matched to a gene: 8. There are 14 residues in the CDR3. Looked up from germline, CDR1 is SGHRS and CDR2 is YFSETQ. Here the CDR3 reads CASSGGTGVDGYTF. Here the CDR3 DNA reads TGCGCCAGCAGCGGGGGGACAGGGGTCGACGGCTACACCTTC.

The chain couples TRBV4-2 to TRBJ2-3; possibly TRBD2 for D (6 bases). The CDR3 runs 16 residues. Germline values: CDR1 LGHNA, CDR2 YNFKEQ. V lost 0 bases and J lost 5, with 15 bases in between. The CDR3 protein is CASSQERGSGGDTQYF. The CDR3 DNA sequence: TGTGCCAGCAGCCAAGAGAGGGGTAGCGGTGGAGATACGCAGTATTTT.

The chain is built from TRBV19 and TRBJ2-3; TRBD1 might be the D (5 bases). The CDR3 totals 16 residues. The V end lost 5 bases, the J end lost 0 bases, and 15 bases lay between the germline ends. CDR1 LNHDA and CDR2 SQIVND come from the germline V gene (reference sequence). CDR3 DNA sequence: TGTGCCAGTAGTGCTTCAGGGTCCTCTAGCACAGATACGCAGTATTTT. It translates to CASSASGSSSTDTQYF.

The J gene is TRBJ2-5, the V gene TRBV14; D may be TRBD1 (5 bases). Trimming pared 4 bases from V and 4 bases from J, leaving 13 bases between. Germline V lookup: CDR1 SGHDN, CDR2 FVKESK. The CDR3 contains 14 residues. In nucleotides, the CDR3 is TGTGCCAGCAGCCTAGGCAGGGCCGGAGAGACCCAGTACTTC. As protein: CASSLGRAGETQYF.

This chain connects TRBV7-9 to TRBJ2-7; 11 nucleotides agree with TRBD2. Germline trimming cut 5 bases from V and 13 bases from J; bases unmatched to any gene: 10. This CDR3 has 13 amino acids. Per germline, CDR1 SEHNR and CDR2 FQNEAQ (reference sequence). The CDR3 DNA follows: TGTGCCAGCAGCCGACCGGGACTAGCGGATTTTTACGTC. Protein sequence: CASSRPGLADFYV.

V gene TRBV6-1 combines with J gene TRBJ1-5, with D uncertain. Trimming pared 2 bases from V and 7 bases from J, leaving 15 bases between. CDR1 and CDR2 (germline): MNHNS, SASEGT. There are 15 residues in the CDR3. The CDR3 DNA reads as TGTGCCAGCAGTGAAAAGTGGACTGCGGGACAGCCCCAGCATTTT. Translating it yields CASSEKWTAGQPQHF.

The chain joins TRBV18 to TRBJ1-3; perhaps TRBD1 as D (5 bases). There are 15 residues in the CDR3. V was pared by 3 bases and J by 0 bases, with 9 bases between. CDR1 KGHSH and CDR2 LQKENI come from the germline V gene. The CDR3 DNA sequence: TGTGCCAGCTCACCGCAAGGGGTCTCTGGAAACACCATATATTTT. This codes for CASSPQGVSGNTIYF.